A selection of T cell receptor beta chains follows, all from one sample in a study of control samples from healthy donors and cancer patients. Produced via immunoSEQ multiplex PCR; TCRdb's table is partial and in-frame only. The top ten hold 2% to 2.5% of the sample, which has roughly 99,000 clones, around 80% seen once. Sequencing was performed on blood. These TCRs come from a man in his sixties in good health. Each CDR3 is given with its conserved first and last residue. A D gene is named only where the DNA matches it firmly. The size of a clone is reported for some rows only, either as once, few or many, or as a class for expanded clones.

-,TRBV2,TRBJ2-7,-,TGTGCCAGCAGTGTGAGTTCCGGGCTTAGCGAGCAGTACTTC,CASSVSSGLSEQYF
-,TRBV19,TRBJ2-4,-,TGTGCCAGTAGTGGACGACAGAAAAACATTCAGTACTTC,CASSGRQKNIQYF
-,TRBV28,TRBJ2-7,-,TGTGCCGCCCAGGGGCCCCCCTACGAGCAGTACTTC,CAAQGPPYEQYF
-,TRBV2,TRBJ1-2,-,TGTGCCAGCAGTGACGGGGGGCGGGGCTACACCTTC,CASSDGGRGYTF
-,TRBV19,TRBJ2-5,TRBD2,TGTGCCAGTAGTGGGGCTAGCGGGGGGGAAGAGACCCAGTACTTC,CASSGASGGEETQYF
-,TRBV5-1,TRBJ2-3,-,TGCGCCAGCAGCTTGGTTAGCGGTGGGGTCGATACGCAGTATTTT,CASSLVSGGVDTQYF
-,TRBV10-3,TRBJ1-6,TRBD1,TGTGCCATCAGGGGGGACAGCGATAATTCACCCCTCCACTTT,CAIRGDSDNSPLHF
-,TRBV6-4,TRBJ2-2,-,TGTGCCAGCAGAGGGCAGCAGAACACCGGGGAGCTGTTTTTT,CASRGQQNTGELFF
-,TRBV18,TRBJ1-5,-,TGTGCCAGCTCACCTTTCAGGGAACAGCCCCAGCATTTT,CASSPFREQPQHF
-,TRBV10-3,TRBJ1-5,-,TGTGCCACCACACAAGAGGGTCGCAATCAGCCCCAGCATTTT,CATTQEGRNQPQHF
-,TRBV18,TRBJ1-4,-,TGTGCCAGCTCACCATCCCCCGGGGAAGGGGTGGAAAAACTGTTTTTT,CASSPSPGEGVEKLFF
-,TRBV6-6,TRBJ2-1,-,TGTGCCAGCAGTTACTCGAGGCAATACGGCAATGAGCAGTTCTTC,CASSYSRQYGNEQFF
-,TRBV4-2,TRBJ2-2,TRBD2,TGTGCCAGCAGCCAAGACGTGGGGCTAGCGGGAGTTGCCGGGGAGCTGTTTTTT,CASSQDVGLAGVAGELFF
-,TRBV2,TRBJ2-6,-,TGTGCCAGCCGAGCCGGGGCCAACGTCCTGACTTTC,CASRAGANVLTF
once,TRBV24-1,TRBJ2-2,-,TGTGCCACCCAGGTAGGACCGAACACCGGGGAGCTGTTTTTT,CATQVGPNTGELFF
-,TRBV5-1,TRBJ2-3,TRBD2,TGCGCCAGCAGCTTGGTACCCAGCGGGAGGGCGATGAGCACAGATACGCAGTATTTT,CASSLVPSGRAMSTDTQYF
-,TRBV19,TRBJ2-5,TRBD1,TGTGCCAGACTCACCGGGACAGGGGTGGAGACCCAGTACTTC,CARLTGTGVETQYF
-,TRBV11-2,TRBJ2-1,-,TGTGCCAGCAGTTTCACAGGGCTAGGGACCTACAATGAGCAGTTCTTC,CASSFTGLGTYNEQFF
few,TRBV19,TRBJ2-5,-,TGTGCCAGTAGCCTGGCGTCCCAAGAGACCCAGTACTTC,CASSLASQETQYF
-,TRBV7-2,TRBJ2-3,-,TGTGCCAGCAGCTTACTCGGGGATACGCAGTATTTT,CASSLLGDTQYF
-,TRBV28,TRBJ2-5,-,TGTGCCAGCAGCCGCGTGGAGACCCAGTACTTC,CASSRVETQYF
-,TRBV5-1,TRBJ2-5,-,TGCGCCGCCGAAGAGACCCAGTACTTC,CAAEETQYF
-,TRBV14,TRBJ2-3,TRBD2,TGTGCCAGCAGCCAACCGACTAGCGGAGCGGATACGCAGTATTTT,CASSQPTSGADTQYF
-,TRBV11-2,TRBJ2-5,-,TGTGCCAGCAGCTCGCTTGGGCAGCAAGAGACCCAGTACTTC,CASSSLGQQETQYF
-,TRBV5-1,TRBJ2-3,TRBD1,TGCGCCAGCAGCTCGGGACAGGGGGCTAGCACAGATACGCAGTATTTT,CASSSGQGASTDTQYF
-,TRBV5-1,TRBJ2-7,TRBD1,TGCGCCAGCAGCGCCCGACAGGGGGAAGCCTACGAGCAGTACTTC,CASSARQGEAYEQYF
-,TRBV30,TRBJ2-1,TRBD2,TGTGCCTGTCTAATCAGACTAGCGGGGGGGCCCTACAATGAGCAGTTCTTC,CACLIRLAGGPYNEQFF
-,TRBV5-6,TRBJ2-7,TRBD1,TGTGCCAGCAGCTGGGGACAGGGGGCGCGGGAGCAGTACTTC,CASSWGQGAREQYF
-,TRBV28,TRBJ2-1,-,TGTGCCAGCAGCCCTAGGGGCACGCATGAGCAGTTCTTC,CASSPRGTHEQFF
-,TRBV10-1,TRBJ1-6,-,TGCGCCAGCAGTGAGTCTCCGGGGCAGCTACCCCTCCACTTT,CASSESPGQLPLHF
once,TRBV6-5,TRBJ2-7,TRBD1,TGTGCCAGCACCCCGACAGGGACCTACGAGCAGTACTTC,CASTPTGTYEQYF
-,TRBV6-6,TRBJ1-2,-,TGTGCCAGCAGTTACGTTGTGGGGGGTCGGAGTTATGGCTACACCTTC,CASSYVVGGRSYGYTF